These 21 T cell receptor beta chains came from one sample sequenced in a study of PD-L1 blockade in urothelial cancer. This sample's time point: pretreatment peripheral blood. Produced via immunoSEQ multiplex PCR; TCRdb's table is partial and in-frame only. The data contain 70,000 to 100,000 clones, roughly 84% of them singletons. Sequencing used PBMCs, obtained around atezolizumab (anti-PD-L1) treatment. The source of these receptors is a man aged 55-75 years with urothelial cancer.

V is TRBV4-3 and J is TRBJ2-2; 12 bases align to TRBD2. V shed 1 base and J 6 bases; nucleotides not matched to a gene: 6. Per the germline V gene, CDR1 is LGHNA and CDR2 is YSLEER. The CDR3 covers 17 residues. The CDR3 here is CASSQGRLAGDAGELFF. Here the CDR3 DNA reads TGCGCCAGCAGCCAAGGCAGACTAGCGGGAGACGCCGGGGAGCTGTTTTTT.

This clone has only a few counts. V is TRBV7-9 and J is TRBJ1-2; 7 nucleotides align to TRBD1. Germline loops: CDR1 SEHNR, CDR2 FQNEAQ (reference sequence). CDR3 size: 13 residues. Germline trimming cut 7 bases from V and 8 bases from J; bases unmatched to any gene: 10. CDR3 sequence (DNA): TGTGCCAGCACCCCGACAGGGTTTCAAGGCTACACCTTC. Translation gives CASTPTGFQGYTF.

CDR3 DNA: TGTGCCAGCAGGGCCGGGACAGCAGCCTATGGCTACACCTTC. Its translation: CASRAGTAAYGYTF. The chain couples TRBV6-1 to TRBJ1-2, with 7 bases matching TRBD1. The CDR3 totals 14 residues. The V and J ends lost 6 bases and 4 bases, in that order; junction bases with no gene match: 8. Germline values: CDR1 MNHNS, CDR2 SASEGT.

The gene calls are TRBV7-3 and TRBJ2-3; D gene uncertain. With 1 base removed from V and 6 bases from J, the gap between germline ends came to 5 bases. CDR1 is SGHTA, CDR2 FQGTGA, per germline. The CDR3 totals 12 residues. CDR3 sequence reads: CASSLKADTQYF. The CDR3 DNA is TGTGCCAGCAGCTTAAAAGCGGATACGCAGTATTTT.

The chain carries TRBV7-2 and TRBJ1-1; TRBD1 might be the D (5 bases). Germline CDR1 SGHTA, CDR2 FQGNSA. The V gene lost 3 bases and the J gene lost 8 bases, with 13 bases spanning the gap. There are 13 residues in the CDR3. The DNA of the CDR3 is TGTGCCAGCAGCTTCCTTCAGGGCTGGGAAGCTTTCTTT. Amino acid sequence: CASSFLQGWEAFF.

This sequence joins TRBV9 and TRBJ2-3; 8 positions match TRBD2. The CDR3 is made up of 15 amino acids. From germline, CDR1 is SGDLS and CDR2 YYNGEE. Germline trimming cut 0 bases from V and 5 bases from J; bases unmatched to any gene: 5. The DNA of the CDR3 is TGTGCCAGCAGCGTAGCGGGGGGGCCGCAAGATACGCAGTATTTT. This encodes CASSVAGGPQDTQYF.

This clone was counted a few times. The V gene is TRBV4-2, the J gene TRBJ1-2; D is ambiguous. Trimming stripped 5 bases from V and 3 bases from J, with 13 bases between. The CDR3 is made up of 14 amino acids. The germline gives CDR1 LGHNA, CDR2 YNFKEQ. CDR3: CASSFERYDYGYTF. The CDR3 nucleotides are TGTGCCAGCAGCTTCGAGAGATACGACTATGGCTACACCTTC.

This clone turned up a few times. The chain recombines TRBV7-3 with TRBJ2-6; perhaps TRBD2 as D (6 bases). Germline CDR1 SGHTA, CDR2 FQGTGA. The CDR3 totals 14 residues. With 7 bases removed from V and 4 bases from J, the gap between germline ends came to 11 bases. CDR3 DNA sequence: TGTGCCAGCAAAAGGGAGGACGGGGCCAACGTCCTGACTTTC. Protein product: CASKREDGANVLTF.

J is TRBJ1-3 and V is TRBV28, with unresolved D. Trimming cost V 7 bases and J 4 bases, with 17 bases left between them. Germline-derived CDR1 and CDR2 are MDHEN and SYDVKM. This CDR3 is 15 amino acids long. This CDR3 reads CASTAPAGYGNTIYF. CDR3 bases: TGTGCCAGCACCGCCCCCGCGGGATACGGAAACACCATATATTTT.

The rearrangement links TRBV7-8 to TRBJ1-2; D not resolved. This CDR3 region has 15 residues. CDR1 is SGHVS, CDR2 FQNEAQ, per germline. V was pared by 7 bases and J by 8 bases, with 23 bases between. CDR3 bases: TGTGCCAGCACCCTGGTTGGCGACGGAGGGTGGGGCTACACCTTC. It encodes CASTLVGDGGWGYTF.

The CDR3 region has the DNA TGTGCCAGCAGCTTGGTAGCAGGGAACGAGCAGTACTTC. Protein: CASSLVAGNEQYF. The rearrangement links TRBV5-6 to TRBJ2-7, with D tentatively TRBD1 (5 bases). The CDR3 runs 13 residues. With 0 bases removed from V and 5 bases from J, the gap between germline ends came to 9 bases. The germline CDR1 and CDR2 sequences are SGHDT and YYEEEE. Filled out from reference TRBV5-6 and TRBJ2-7, the complete variable domain reads DAGVTQSPTHLIKTRGQQVTLRCSPKSGHDTVSWYQQALGQGPQFIFQYYEEEERQRGNFPDRFSGHQFPNYSSELNVNALLLGDSALYLCASSLVAGNEQYFGPGTRLTVT.

The rearrangement joins TRBV28 to TRBJ2-2; D perhaps matches TRBD1 (8 bases). Trimming removed 7 bases at V and 2 bases at J, with 17 bases between. Germline V lookup: CDR1 MDHEN, CDR2 SYDVKM. The CDR3 covers 16 residues. The CDR3 DNA is TGTGCCAGCACCAACGGACAGGGACTAAACACCGGGGAGCTGTTTTTT. Translation gives CASTNGQGLNTGELFF.

V usage is TRBV10-1 and J usage is TRBJ2-2, with 9 bases lining up with TRBD1. V lost 8 bases, J lost 1 base, and 20 bases stayed unmatched. The CDR3 contains 20 residues. In germline, CDR1 is WNHNN, CDR2 SYGVQD (reference sequence). CDR3 in amino acids: CASYLGGTGGHPRNTGELFF. CDR3 sequence (DNA): TGCGCCAGCTACCTAGGGGGAACAGGGGGCCACCCCAGGAACACCGGGGAGCTGTTTTTT.

The gene calls are TRBV28 and TRBJ2-5; TRBD2 matches 8 bases. Germline V gene data show CDR1 as MDHEN and CDR2 as SYDVKM. J was trimmed by 1 base and V by 3 bases; bases with no gene match: 4. The CDR3 is 15 residues long. The CDR3 DNA follows: TGTGCCAGCAGTTTTCGTAGCGGGACCCAAGAGACCCAGTACTTC. Translation: CASSFRSGTQETQYF.

In its sample, this clone was seen a few times. The chain combines TRBV7-2 with TRBJ1-2; maybe TRBD1 (5 bases). CDR3 length: 15 amino acids. The germline V and J ends were trimmed by 2 bases and 5 bases, with 15 bases remaining between them. Per germline, CDR1 SGHTA and CDR2 FQGNSA. As DNA, the CDR3 is TGTGCCAGCAGCTTATACTTAGCCGGGGGTTATGGCTACACCTTC. Amino acid sequence: CASSLYLAGGYGYTF.

The V gene is TRBV6-1, the J gene TRBJ1-5; tentative D call: TRBD1 (6 bases). This CDR3 is 17 amino acids long. Per germline, CDR1 MNHNS and CDR2 SASEGT. V was pared by 4 bases and J by 5 bases, with 21 bases between. DNA of the CDR3: TGTGCCAGCAGTGGGCCTTTCAGGACAGTTTCCGATCAGCCCCAGCATTTT. Protein product: CASSGPFRTVSDQPQHF.

This chain uses TRBV5-4 with TRBJ2-7, with D possibly TRBD1 on 6 matching bases. The CDR3 is 15 amino acids. CDR1 and CDR2 from the germline V gene are SGHNT and YYREEE (reference sequence). The V gene lost 0 bases and the J gene lost 2 bases, with 12 bases spanning the gap. The CDR3 nucleotides are TGTGCCAGCAGCTTGGATCCAGGGGCCGCCTACGAGCAGTACTTC. It encodes CASSLDPGAAYEQYF.

V and J are TRBV19 and TRBJ1-4; 9 bases are a match to TRBD1. Germline V gene lookup returns CDR1 LNHDA and CDR2 SQIVND (reference sequence). V lost 4 bases, J lost 4 bases, and 10 bases stayed unmatched. The CDR3 loop spans 17 amino acids. The CDR3 DNA sequence: TGTGCCAGTAGTACTCTGGACAGGGGACCCGGTAATGAAAAACTGTTTTTT. This sequence encodes CASSTLDRGPGNEKLFF.

The chain combines TRBV7-6 with TRBJ2-4, with a tentative D call TRBD2 (5 bases). Trimming removed 1 base from V and 7 bases from J, with 23 bases in between. Germline V gene data show CDR1 as SGHVS and CDR2 as FNYEAQ. The CDR3 is made up of 18 amino acids. The CDR3, as DNA: TGTGCCAGCAGCTTAGGTGCCGGACGGGGAAACCCCGGGAACATTCAGTACTTC. It codes for CASSLGAGRGNPGNIQYF.

The genes are TRBV30 and TRBJ1-2; D call uncertain. V was cut by 0 bases and J by 2 bases, with 7 bases left in between. The CDR3 extends over 13 amino acids. In germline, CDR1 is GTSNPN, CDR2 SVGIG (reference sequence). CDR3 DNA: TGTGCCTGGAGTGTAGCGGACAACTATGGCTACACCTTC. Amino acid sequence: CAWSVADNYGYTF. Using reference TRBV30 and TRBJ1-2 for the parts outside the CDR3, the full variable domain is SQTIHQWPATLVQPVGSPLSLECTVEGTSNPNLYWYRQAAGRGLQLLFYSVGIGQISSEVPQNLSASRPQDRQFILSSKKLLLSDSGFYLCAWSVADNYGYTFGSGTRLTVV.

The chain combines TRBV19 with TRBJ1-5, with D possibly TRBD1 on 6 matching bases. This CDR3 is 15 amino acids long. Deletions cut 5 bases from V and 6 bases from J, with 17 bases between. The germline V gene has CDR1 LNHDA and CDR2 SQIVND (reference sequence). The DNA of the CDR3 is TGTGCCAGTAGTCCCCGGACAGTTGCAGTTCAGCCCCAGCATTTT. It codes for CASSPRTVAVQPQHF.